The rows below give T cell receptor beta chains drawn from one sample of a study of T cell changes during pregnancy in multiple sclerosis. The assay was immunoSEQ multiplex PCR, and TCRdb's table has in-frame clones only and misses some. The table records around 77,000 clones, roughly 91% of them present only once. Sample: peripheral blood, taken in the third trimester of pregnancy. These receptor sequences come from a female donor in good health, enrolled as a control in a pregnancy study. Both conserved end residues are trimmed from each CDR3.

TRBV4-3 ASSQLSFPGNTEAF
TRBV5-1 ASSVTSGLNTGELF
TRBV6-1 ASSEGGGFGEQY
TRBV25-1 ASRSSWELF
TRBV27 ASSLGRGTESPEPQH
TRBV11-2 ASSLGSSSYNEQF
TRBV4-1 ASSQDRDRGPTNEKLF
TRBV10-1 ASTKAVNTEAF
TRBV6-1 ASSEGPYSHNQPQH
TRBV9 ASSVEGTSANEQF
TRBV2 ASSAYLGDRGYGYT
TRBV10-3 ATRGGEGTEAF
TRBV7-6 ASSLGWAGVGTEAF
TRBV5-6 ASSLVGGSTDTQY
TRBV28 ASSLSSTGSTEAF
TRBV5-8 ASSLRVRDDYGYT
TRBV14 ASSQPTSGSTPDTQY
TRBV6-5 ASSYLTSGAKNIQY
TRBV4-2 ASGQGPSGANVLT
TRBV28 ASSEGQRFNEQF
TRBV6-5 ASSYSWTGNTGELF
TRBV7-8 ASSRLAGTSYEQY
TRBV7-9 ASSTKTGSSDYGYT
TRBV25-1 ASSDQRREF
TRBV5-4 ASSSEGNQPQH
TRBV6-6 ASSYSGGRYTEAF
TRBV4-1 ASSHNPGANVLT
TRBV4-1 ASSRPRGNRENSPLH
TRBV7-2 ASSLADRTGTEAF
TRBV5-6 ASSLDRASGTQY
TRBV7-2 ASSLVGTGDTQY
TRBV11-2 ASSLSGNTIY
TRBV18 ASSPGGGAYEQY
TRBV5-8 ASSVDSKYGYT